The 27 T cell receptor beta chains in this list originate from one sample, sequenced in a study of identical twins. TCRdb re-called the 5' RACE reads through MiXCR, storing one row per CDR3 protein. Seen here are about 550,000 distinct CDR3 sequences, about 20% observed once, and the top ten hold approximately 0.52%. These data were also reused for a study on yellow fever vaccine responses in identical twins.

Sequencing was performed on CD4+ T cells sorted from blood. The source is a woman aged 18-30 years in good health.

This clonotype was detected a few times. J is TRBJ2-7 and V is TRBV5-1; no definite D call. The CDR3 is made up of 12 amino acids. CDR1 is SGHRS, CDR2 YFSETQ, per germline. Trimming shortened V by 3 bases and J by 3 bases, and 7 bases separated the two germline ends. CDR3 sequence reads: CASSSANYEQYF. The CDR3 nucleotides read TGCGCCAGCAGCTCTGCTAACTACGAGCAGTACTTC.

J is TRBJ2-2 and V is TRBV7-4; TRBD1 matches 7 bases. Looked up from germline, CDR1 is SGHVT and CDR2 is SQSDAQ. V lost 5 bases, J lost 4 bases, and 7 bases stayed unmatched. The CDR3 spans 15 residues. The CDR3 sequence is CASSADRVITGELFF. As DNA, the CDR3 is TGTGCCAGCAGCGCTGACAGGGTAATCACCGGGGAGCTGTTTTTT.

J is TRBJ1-1 and V is TRBV19, with D hard to call. Germline loops: CDR1 LNHDA, CDR2 SQIVND (reference sequence). V was trimmed by 6 bases and J by 5 bases, leaving 13 bases between them. This CDR3 contains 13 residues. The CDR3 loop reads CASSMTRWTEAFF. CDR3 sequence (DNA): TGTGCCAGTAGCATGACCCGGTGGACTGAAGCTTTCTTT. Full variable domain (outside the CDR3, taken from reference TRBV19 and TRBJ1-1): DGGITQSPKYLFRKEGQNVTLSCEQNLNHDAMYWYRQDPGQGLRLIYYSQIVNDFQKGDIAEGYSVSREKKESFPLTVTSAQKNPTAFYLCASSMTRWTEAFFGQGTRLTVV.

This clonotype was seen a few times. The J gene is TRBJ2-3, the V gene TRBV2; 7 positions match TRBD1. V dropped 5 bases and J dropped 0; count of bases not matched to a gene: 11. The CDR3 extends over 17 amino acids. The germline V gene has CDR1 SNHLY and CDR2 FYNNEI. The CDR3 sequence: CASSPNGRGISTDTQYF. CDR3 nucleotides: TGTGCCAGCAGTCCCAACGGCAGGGGGATTAGCACAGATACGCAGTATTTT.

This clonotype was seen more than once but under ten times. The J gene is TRBJ2-7, the V gene TRBV21-1; whether TRBD1, the table's D call, matches the DNA was not checked. TRBV21-1 is a documented pseudogene. The CDR3 length is 15 residues. CDR3: CASSRDRGCLYEQYV. DNA for the CDR3: TGTGCCAGCAGCCGTGACAGGGGGTGTCTCTACGAGCAGTACGTC.

Only a few counts were recorded for this clonotype. The chain is built from TRBV24-1 and TRBJ2-3; the match to TRBD1 covers 9 bases. Per germline, CDR1 KGHDR and CDR2 SFDVKD. The CDR3 extends over 15 amino acids. V shed 4 bases and J 4 bases; nucleotides not matched to a gene: 5. The CDR3 spells CATSEPDRGSDTQYF. The DNA of the CDR3 is TGTGCCACCAGTGAACCGGACAGGGGATCAGATACGCAGTATTTT.

This clonotype was found a few times. The chain carries TRBV3-1 and TRBJ2-3; D remains ambiguous. V was trimmed by 1 base and J by 5 bases, leaving 10 bases between them. The CDR3 runs to 14 residues. CDR1 is LGHDT, CDR2 YNNKEL, per germline (reference sequence). CDR3 amino acids: CASSQGLLGDTQYF. The CDR3 nucleotides read TGTGCCAGCAGCCAAGGTCTCTTGGGAGATACGCAGTATTTT.

This clonotype was counted between two and nine times. J is TRBJ2-7 and V is TRBV7-9; unclear D gene. Germline V gene sequence: CDR1 SEHNR, CDR2 FQNEAQ (reference sequence). V lost 5 bases and J 5 bases, leaving 19 bases between the germline ends. CDR3 size: 15 residues. CDR3 DNA sequence: TGTGCCAGCAGCAACCCCCGATCAGGAGTGCACGAGCAGTACTTC. This sequence encodes CASSNPRSGVHEQYF.

The chain links TRBV7-8 to TRBJ2-1; D possibly uses TRBD1 or TRBD2 (5 bases each). Germline V gene lookup returns CDR1 SGHVS and CDR2 FQNEAQ. The ends were cut back, 1 base at V and 4 bases at J, with 14 bases in the middle. The CDR3 covers 16 residues. The CDR3 sequence: CASSLGGTGVYNEQFF. As DNA, the CDR3 is TGTGCCAGCAGCTTAGGTGGGACGGGCGTATACAATGAGCAGTTCTTC.

The chain uses TRBV5-1 and TRBJ2-1; D could derive from TRBD1 or TRBD2 (5 bases each). The V and J ends lost 4 bases and 1 base respectively, with 15 bases between them. The germline V gene encodes CDR1 SGHRS and CDR2 YFSETQ. The length of the CDR3 is 16 residues. CDR3 amino acids: CASSRTGTGSYNEQFF. The CDR3 DNA reads as TGCGCCAGCAGCAGGACCGGGACCGGGTCCTACAATGAGCAGTTCTTC.

The J gene is TRBJ2-1, the V gene TRBV4-1, with 7 bases that match TRBD2. V shed 3 bases and J 5 bases; nucleotides not matched to a gene: 10. Germline CDR1 reads MGHRA; CDR2 reads YSYEKL. The length of the CDR3 is 16 residues. This chain's CDR3 is CASSHQSGAQDNEQFF. The CDR3 DNA sequence: TGCGCCAGCAGCCACCAGAGCGGGGCGCAAGACAATGAGCAGTTCTTC.

The chain uses TRBV5-5 and TRBJ2-7; maybe TRBD1 (6 bases). Deletions cut 4 bases from V and 5 bases from J, with 13 bases between. The length of the CDR3 is 13 residues. In germline, CDR1 is SGHKS, CDR2 YYEKEE (reference sequence). DNA of the CDR3: TGTGCCAGCAGCCGTACAGGGAACGACGAGCAGTACGTC. This gives the protein CASSRTGNDEQYV.

The J gene is TRBJ1-1, the V gene TRBV11-2; maybe TRBD1 (6 bases). Trimming stripped 10 bases from V and 0 bases from J, with 9 bases between. The CDR3 is 12 amino acids. From germline, CDR1 is SGHAT and CDR2 FQNNGV. This CDR3 is CATRGMNTEAFF. In nucleotides, the CDR3 is TGTGCCACCAGGGGCATGAACACTGAAGCTTTCTTT.

This clonotype turned up a few times. V and J are TRBV7-6 and TRBJ2-5; TRBD2 matches 11 bases. The CDR3 has 16 residues. The germline gives CDR1 SGHVS, CDR2 FNYEAQ. Losses at the gene ends were 1 base for V and 4 bases for J; bases not matched to a gene: 5. The chain's CDR3 is CASSLGSLAGAETQYF. In DNA form, the CDR3 reads TGTGCCAGCAGCTTAGGGTCACTAGCGGGAGCAGAGACCCAGTACTTC.

This clonotype has only a few counts. The rearrangement uses TRBV5-1 and TRBJ2-1, with 7 bases identical to TRBD2. The CDR3 has 11 amino acids. Germline CDR1 and CDR2: SGHRS and YFSETQ. The V and J ends lost 7 bases and 7 bases, in that order; junction bases with no gene match: 2. CDR3 bases: TGCGCCAGCGGGAGGGAGAATGAGCAGTTCTTC. Translated, it gives CASGRENEQFF.

V gene TRBV27 combines with J gene TRBJ2-1; possible D gene TRBD2, 6 bases. V was cut by 6 bases and J by 8 bases, with 17 bases left in between. The CDR3 runs to 14 residues. CDR1 and CDR2 (germline): MNHEY, SMNVEV (reference sequence). Here the CDR3 reads CASRGSLERDEQFF. CDR3 coding DNA: TGTGCCAGCAGAGGCAGCCTAGAGCGGGATGAGCAGTTCTTC.

V and J are TRBV29-1 and TRBJ2-3; TRBD1 is a possible D gene (5 bases). Trimming shortened V by 0 bases and J by 9 bases, and 13 bases separated the two germline ends. Per germline, CDR1 SQVTM and CDR2 ANQGSEA. This CDR3 spans 13 amino acids. CDR3 in DNA: TGCAGCGTTGAAGATCGACGGTGGGGCACGCAGTATTTT. Residues: CSVEDRRWGTQYF.

This clonotype was detected only a few times. The CDR3 spells CASQGGPTTDTQYF. The CDR3 coding sequence is TGTGCCTCCCAGGGAGGACCAACAACAGATACGCAGTATTTT. The V gene is TRBV10-3, the J gene TRBJ2-3, with a possible D match to TRBD2 (6 bases). Germline assignment: CDR1 ENHRY and CDR2 SYGVKD. This CDR3 is built from 14 residues. Trimming left V 11 bases short and J 3 bases short, with 18 bases between.

The V gene is TRBV29-1, the J gene TRBJ1-2; D gene ambiguous. CDR1 and CDR2 from the germline V gene are SQVTM and ANQGSEA. Trimming left V 1 base short and J 2 bases short, with 11 bases between. The CDR3 has 14 residues. This chain's CDR3 is CSVEGQKENYGYTF. For the CDR3, the DNA is TGCAGCGTTGAAGGGCAGAAAGAAAACTATGGCTACACCTTC.

The V and J genes are TRBV29-1 and TRBJ2-1; 10 bases match TRBD2. The CDR3 length is 13 residues. J lost 5 bases, V lost 6 bases, and 4 bases had no gene match. In germline, CDR1 is SQVTM, CDR2 ANQGSEA. The CDR3, as DNA: TGCAGCGTGTGGACTAGCGGAAACAATGAGCAGTTCTTC. Its translation is CSVWTSGNNEQFF.

V is TRBV5-1 and J is TRBJ1-2; 9 positions match TRBD1. With V trimmed by 5 bases and J by 1 base, 9 bases remained unmatched. Germline CDR1 is SGHRS and CDR2 is YFSETQ. CDR3 length equals 16 residues. The CDR3 nucleotides read TGCGCCAGCAGGCAAGGATACAGGGGGCTTAACTATGGCTACACCTTC. Translating gives CASRQGYRGLNYGYTF.

This chain uses TRBV5-6 with TRBJ2-1, with no clear D. This CDR3 contains 15 residues. The V gene's germline CDR1 is SGHDT and CDR2 YYEEEE. The V end was cut by 4 bases, the J end by 0 bases, with 11 bases between. For the CDR3, the DNA is TGTGCCAGCAGCCGCCTTTTGGGCTCCTACAATGAGCAGTTCTTC. Its protein product is CASSRLLGSYNEQFF.

This clonotype was observed a handful of times. The chain uses TRBV14 and TRBJ2-1; D perhaps matches TRBD2 (6 bases). CDR1 SGHDN and CDR2 FVKESK come from the germline V gene. The CDR3 length is 16 residues. Between the trimmed V and J ends, which lost 4 bases and 3 bases, there was a span of 16 bases. In nucleotides, the CDR3 is TGTGCCAGCAGCCGACTAGATTCTCTCTACTACAATGAGCAGTTCTTC. Translation: CASSRLDSLYYNEQFF. Supplemented by reference TRBV14 and TRBJ2-1, the full variable domain reads EAGVTQFPSHSVIEKGQTVTLRCDPISGHDNLYWYRRVMGKEIKFLLHFVKESKQDESGMPNNRFLAERTGGTYSTLKVQPAELEDSGVYFCASSRLDSLYYNEQFFGPGTRLTVL.

This clonotype has a handful of counts. The rearrangement uses TRBV20-1 and TRBJ2-1; D remains unclear. The V gene's germline CDR1 is DFQATT and CDR2 SNEGSKA (reference sequence). Trimming took off 2 bases at V and 6 bases at J, with 17 bases between the two ends. The CDR3 sequence is 15 residues long. CDR3 DNA: TGCAGTGCTAGACCCATATCTAGTTTTGGCAATGAGCAGTTCTTC. As protein: CSARPISSFGNEQFF.

This clonotype was seen a handful of times. This chain links TRBV11-2 with TRBJ2-2, with D tentatively TRBD1 or TRBD2 (6 bases each). Trimming took 0 bases from V and 11 from J, leaving 19 bases between them. This CDR3 comprises 16 residues. Germline loops: CDR1 SGHAT, CDR2 FQNNGV. The CDR3 DNA reads TGTGCCAGCAGCTTAGATTGGTCCGGGGGCTCCTTTGAGCTGTTTTTT. Its translation: CASSLDWSGGSFELFF.

This clonotype was found many times. The rearrangement joins TRBV10-3 to TRBJ2-5; D is undetermined. The CDR3 has 12 residues. The germline V gene has CDR1 ENHRY and CDR2 SYGVKD. The V end was cut by 3 bases, the J end by 2 bases, with 4 bases between. The CDR3: CAISEQQETQYF. The CDR3, as DNA: TGTGCCATCAGTGAACAACAAGAGACCCAGTACTTC.

V gene TRBV27 combines with J gene TRBJ1-1; D gene uncertain. V lost 5 bases and J lost 10, with 20 bases in between. Germline V gives CDR1 MNHEY, CDR2 SMNVEV (reference sequence). The CDR3 runs to 14 residues. CDR3 sequence (DNA): TGTGCCAGCAGTGCCGGAATAAGTTCCGTGTCAGCTTTCTTT. Translation: CASSAGISSVSAFF.